One and the same sample provided the 30 T cell receptor beta chains below, sequenced in a study of molecular identifiers for immune sequencing clone quantification. From the PCR reads, TCRdb called clonotypes with MiXCR, one entry per CDR3 protein. This table has around 65,000 distinct CDR3 sequences, roughly 18% appearing once. Material for sequencing was naive CD8+ T cells from blood, with Jurkat cell RNA spiked in. Subset noted: FACS-sorted CD8+CD4-CCR7+CD45RA+ naive T cells. The receptors come from a human donor in good health. Some libraries in this study had Jurkat cell RNA spiked in.

For this clonotype: Just one base apart from a much larger clone, this may be a read error. The gene calls are TRBV20-1 and TRBJ1-2, with a possible D match to TRBD1 (6 bases). Germline values: CDR1 DFQATT, CDR2 SNEGSKA (reference sequence). The CDR3 runs 16 residues. The CDR3 DNA sequence: TGCAGTGCTAGAGATCCCGAAGGGGGGGCTAACAATGGCTACACCTTC. Protein product: CSARDPEGGANNGYTF.

This clonotype came up many times. The chain couples TRBV11-2 to TRBJ2-5; the match to TRBD2 covers 8 bases. Germline assignment: CDR1 SGHAT and CDR2 FQNNGV. Trimming took 5 bases from V and 0 from J; bases not matched to a gene: 5. CDR3 length equals 15 residues. The CDR3 region has the DNA TGTGCCAGCAGCGCACTAGCGGCCAACCAAGAGACCCAGTACTTC. It translates to CASSALAANQETQYF.

In its sample, this clonotype was seen a few times. The CDR3 coding sequence is TGTGCCAGCAACAATTGGGCTAGCGGAGAGGACGAGCAGTACTTC. It yields the protein CASNNWASGEDEQYF. The gene calls are TRBV7-2 and TRBJ2-7; 7 nucleotides match TRBD2. Germline V gene data show CDR1 as SGHTA and CDR2 as FQGNSA. CDR3 length: 15 amino acids. Trimming took 7 bases from V and 5 from J; bases not matched to a gene: 14.

With regard to this clonotype: At one of its ends the junction is not consistent with the germline gene, which may arise from a read error. V usage is TRBV19 and J usage is TRBJ2-1; D possibly uses TRBD1 or TRBD2 (5 bases each). Germline V CDR1 and CDR2: LNHDA, SQIVND (reference sequence). The CDR3 consists of 17 residues. The CDR3 reads CAGSMGRQKRSYNEQFF. The CDR3 bases are TGTGCCGGTAGTATGGGGCGACAAAAGCGGTCCTACAATGAGCAGTTCTTC.

This clonotype was seen at least ten times. The chain links TRBV30 to TRBJ1-3, with 7 positions matching TRBD1. CDR1 is GTSNPN, CDR2 SVGIG, per germline (reference sequence). CDR3 length: 14 residues. The V gene end was trimmed by 7 bases and the J gene end by 0 bases; junction bases not matched to a gene: 6. The CDR3 nucleotides are TGTGCCTTGTTCAGGGGGTTCTCTGGAAACACCATATATTTT. Translating gives CALFRGFSGNTIYF.

This clonotype has a handful of counts. This chain connects TRBV28 to TRBJ2-7; TRBD1 matches at 7 bases. This CDR3 comprises 13 residues. With V trimmed by 7 bases and J by 0 bases, 3 bases remained unmatched. The germline CDR1 and CDR2 sequences are MDHEN and SYDVKM. The CDR3 coding sequence is TGTGCCAGCAAGGGACAGAGCTCCTACGAGCAGTACTTC. Its protein is CASKGQSSYEQYF.

A few counts support this clonotype. V gene TRBV7-9 combines with J gene TRBJ1-5; the D gene is possibly TRBD1 (5 bases). Trimming cost V 1 base and J 9 bases, with 13 bases left between them. The V gene's germline CDR1 is SEHNR and CDR2 FQNEAQ (reference sequence). The CDR3 contains 14 residues. In nucleotides, the CDR3 is TGTGCCAGCAGCTTAGAAGGCAGTGGGGGGCCCCAGCATTTT. Translating gives CASSLEGSGGPQHF. Looking up the rest from reference TRBV7-9 and TRBJ1-5 gives the full variable domain: DTGVSQNPRHKITKRGQNVTFRCDPISEHNRLYWYRQTLGQGPEFLTYFQNEAQLEKSRLLSDRFSAERPKGSFSTLEIQRTEQGDSAMYLCASSLEGSGGPQHFGDGTRLSIL.

The table lists this clonotype with many counts. The genes are TRBV24-1 and TRBJ2-3, with 7 positions matching TRBD1. Germline V gene data show CDR1 as KGHDR and CDR2 as SFDVKD. This CDR3 is 17 amino acids long. Losses at the gene ends were 5 bases for V and 3 bases for J; bases not matched to a gene: 13. The CDR3 loop reads CATSARDRVGVTDTQYF. CDR3 nucleotides: TGTGCCACCAGTGCCCGTGACAGGGTTGGAGTGACAGATACGCAGTATTTT.

This clonotype was seen ten or more times. The V and J genes are TRBV15 and TRBJ2-7; no reliable D call. V lost 4 bases and J 7 bases, leaving 14 bases between the germline ends. The CDR3 is 13 residues long. Germline V gives CDR1 LNHNV, CDR2 YYDKDF (reference sequence). CDR3: CATSKAGWTEQYF. CDR3 nucleotides: TGTGCCACCAGCAAAGCAGGTTGGACGGAGCAGTACTTC. The full variable domain, with the rest looked up from reference TRBV15 and TRBJ2-7, is DAMVIQNPRYQVTQFGKPVTLSCSQTLNHNVMYWYQQKSSQAPKLLFHYYDKDFNNEADTPDNFQSRRPNTSFCFLDIRSPGLGDTAMYLCATSKAGWTEQYFGPGTRLTVT.

This clonotype was detected only a few times. The V gene is TRBV25-1, the J gene TRBJ2-1, with TRBD2 matching over 10 bases. V lost 1 base, J lost 6 bases, and 6 bases stayed unmatched. The CDR3 is made up of 16 amino acids. Germline V gene data show CDR1 as MGHDK and CDR2 as SYGVNS. The CDR3 region is CASSEWVAGGLNEQFF. In nucleotides, the CDR3 is TGTGCCAGCAGTGAATGGGTAGCGGGAGGTCTCAATGAGCAGTTCTTC. Full variable domain (outside the CDR3, taken from reference TRBV25-1 and TRBJ2-1): EADIYQTPRYLVIGTGKKITLECSQTMGHDKMYWYQQDPGMELHLIHYSYGVNSTEKGDLSSESTVSRIRTEHFPLTLESARPSHTSQYLCASSEWVAGGLNEQFFGPGTRLTVL.

This clonotype was counted at least ten times. V gene TRBV7-9 combines with J gene TRBJ2-2; 9 nucleotides align to TRBD2. V gave up 5 bases and J gave up 2 bases; unmatched junction bases: 6. The CDR3 covers 16 residues. Germline-derived CDR1 and CDR2 are SEHNR and FQNEAQ (reference sequence). The CDR3 coding sequence is TGTGCCAGCAGCCTCCCGGGACTAGCCAACACCGGGGAGCTGTTTTTT. Translating gives CASSLPGLANTGELFF. The entire variable domain, with the rest obtained from reference TRBV7-9 and TRBJ2-2, is as follows: DTGVSQNPRHKITKRGQNVTFRCDPISEHNRLYWYRQTLGQGPEFLTYFQNEAQLEKSRLLSDRFSAERPKGSFSTLEIQRTEQGDSAMYLCASSLPGLANTGELFFGEGSRLTVL.

This clonotype turned up a few times. The rearrangement joins TRBV9 to TRBJ1-2, with D possibly being TRBD1 (6 bases). The germline gives CDR1 SGDLS, CDR2 YYNGEE. The CDR3 covers 15 residues. V lost 0 bases and J 0 bases, leaving 9 bases between the germline ends. In nucleotides, the CDR3 is TGTGCCAGCAGCGTAGGCAGGGGAGCTAACTATGGCTACACCTTC. This codes for CASSVGRGANYGYTF.

In regard to this clonotype: With a much larger clone just one base away, this may be a read error. The chain combines TRBV24-1 with TRBJ2-3; D is possibly TRBD2 (5 bases). V was clipped by 3 bases and J by 0 bases, with 15 bases between them. CDR1 is KGHDR and CDR2 is SFDVKD in the germline V gene. The CDR3 consists of 17 residues. Here the CDR3 reads CATSDPTGLASTDTQYF. The CDR3 nucleotides read TGTGCCACCAGTGATCCCACCGGACTGGCTAGCACAGATACGCAGTATTTT.

A word on this clonotype: A read error may explain this, as a much larger clone is one base away. This chain uses TRBV10-2 with TRBJ2-1; TRBD1 or TRBD2 may be the D gene (6 bases each). Per the germline V gene, CDR1 is WSHSY and CDR2 is SAAADI. The CDR3 sequence is 14 residues long. The DNA for the CDR3 is TGCGCCAGCACTCCCGGGACTGAGGGACATGAGCAGTCCTTC. Translating gives CASTPGTEGHEQSF.

This clonotype has more than one count but fewer than ten. The chain links TRBV4-1 to TRBJ2-1; D gene ambiguous. This CDR3 spans 13 amino acids. The V end was cut by 1 base, the J end by 9 bases, with 10 bases between. Germline values: CDR1 MGHRA, CDR2 YSYEKL. CDR3 loop: CASSQVDGREQFF. CDR3 coding DNA: TGCGCCAGCAGCCAAGTCGATGGACGTGAGCAGTTCTTC.

The rearrangement uses TRBV18 and TRBJ2-7; D unclear. The CDR3 sequence is 13 residues long. Germline V gene data show CDR1 as KGHSH and CDR2 as LQKENI. V was cut by 2 bases and J by 3 bases, with 8 bases left in between. This chain's CDR3 is CASSPGKGYEQYF. Written as DNA, the CDR3 is TGTGCCAGCTCACCAGGGAAGGGCTACGAGCAGTACTTC.

This clonotype was detected only once. This chain uses TRBV6-5 with TRBJ2-7; D unresolved. The CDR3 length is 16 residues. V lost 0 bases and J 3 bases, leaving 15 bases between the germline ends. CDR1 MNHEY and CDR2 SVGAGI come from the germline V gene. The CDR3 nucleotides are TGTGCCAGCAGTTACTCGATAGAGAATGCTAACTACGAGCAGTACTTC. It codes for CASSYSIENANYEQYF.

This clonotype was found a few times. Being one base from a much bigger clone, this may be a read error. This chain uses TRBV19 with TRBJ2-3; tentative D call: TRBD1 (5 bases). Germline V lookup: CDR1 LNHDA, CDR2 SQIVND (reference sequence). This CDR3 is 14 amino acids long. For the CDR3, the DNA is TGTGCCAGTAGTGGGGTCCTCTTCACAGGTACGCAGTATTTT. It is translated as CASSGVLFTGTQYF.

This clonotype was detected only a few times. CDR3 in DNA: TGTGCCAGCAGCCCTTGGGGAGCCAAAAACATTCAGTACTTC. It specifies CASSPWGAKNIQYF. The genes are TRBV27 and TRBJ2-4; D is uncertain. Germline CDR1 MNHEY, CDR2 SMNVEV (reference sequence). The CDR3 has 14 residues. Trimming removed 6 bases at V and 0 bases at J, with 9 bases between.

At least ten counts were recorded for this clonotype. The genes are TRBV4-1 and TRBJ2-7; the match to TRBD1 covers 9 bases. CDR1 and CDR2 from the germline V gene are MGHRA and YSYEKL. This CDR3 has 16 amino acids. Trimming took 0 bases from V and 3 from J; bases not matched to a gene: 6. The CDR3 sequence: CASSQDHGTGIYEQYF. CDR3 nucleotides: TGCGCCAGCAGCCAAGATCATGGGACAGGGATCTACGAGCAGTACTTC.

As to this clonotype: A much larger clone lies one base from this, so it may be a read error. V gene TRBV2 combines with J gene TRBJ2-3; 11 bases match TRBD2. Germline CDR1 SNHLY, CDR2 FYNNEI. The CDR3 is 16 amino acids. CDR3 nucleotide sequence: TGTGCCAGCAGTGACCCGGGACTAGCGGTCACAGGTACGCAGTATTTT. Its protein is CASSDPGLAVTGTQYF. Together with reference TRBV2 and TRBJ2-3, the CDR3 gives the full variable domain: EPEVTQTPSHQVTQMGQEVILRCVPISNHLYFYWYRQILGQKVEFLVSFYNNEISEKSEIFDDQFSVERPDGSNFTLKIRSTKLEDSAMYFCASSDPGLAVTGTQYFGPGTRLTVL.

This clonotype was counted at least ten times. The genes are TRBV27 and TRBJ1-2, with D uncertain. This CDR3 is 14 amino acids long. Trimming took 6 bases from V and 7 from J, leaving 18 bases between them. The germline V gene encodes CDR1 MNHEY and CDR2 SMNVEV (reference sequence). The CDR3: CASRAPSGSFGYTF. The DNA of the CDR3 is TGTGCCAGCAGGGCCCCGTCAGGCTCTTTTGGCTACACCTTC.

Ten or more counts support this clonotype. This chain joins TRBV27 and TRBJ2-7; 8 nucleotides agree with TRBD1. The CDR3 has 15 amino acids. Losses at the gene ends were 2 bases for V and 6 bases for J; bases not matched to a gene: 9. CDR1 and CDR2 from the germline V gene are MNHEY and SMNVEV (reference sequence). CDR3: CASSLPTGAAREQYF. The CDR3 DNA follows: TGTGCCAGCAGTTTACCGACAGGGGCGGCGCGCGAGCAGTACTTC.

This clonotype was found many times. The CDR3 bases are TGTGCCAGCAGCTCCCTCCGGGACTACACCTACGAGCAGTACTTC. Its protein is CASSSLRDYTYEQYF. The chain uses TRBV7-9 and TRBJ2-7, with 7 nucleotides matching TRBD2. Germline CDR1 is SEHNR and CDR2 is FQNEAQ (reference sequence). V lost 4 bases, J lost 2 bases, and 8 bases stayed unmatched. This CDR3 is built from 15 residues.

Concerning this clonotype: The junction shows a germline mismatch at one end, possibly a read error. The rearrangement uses TRBV19 and TRBJ2-1; 11 bases agree with TRBD2. CDR1 and CDR2 (germline): LNHDA, SQIVND (reference sequence). The CDR3 is 15 residues long. The CDR3 nucleotides read TGTGCCAGTAGTATACTAGCGGGAGGCTACAATGAGCTGTTCTTC. It encodes CASSILAGGYNELFF.

This clonotype appeared many times. V is TRBV29-1 and J is TRBJ2-7; 8 nucleotides align to TRBD2. This CDR3 has 16 amino acids. The germline CDR1 and CDR2 sequences are SQVTM and ANQGSEA. V shed 0 bases, J shed 4 bases, and the junction held 11 bases outside the gene matches. The CDR3 sequence is CSVEEPGSGSSYEQYF. The CDR3 nucleotides read TGCAGCGTTGAAGAGCCTGGGAGCGGGAGCTCTTACGAGCAGTACTTC.

This clonotype was observed at least ten times. The chain uses TRBV28 and TRBJ2-7, with D possibly being TRBD2 (6 bases). The V gene lost 7 bases and the J gene lost 4 bases, with 20 bases spanning the gap. Germline CDR1 is MDHEN and CDR2 is SYDVKM. This CDR3 has 15 amino acids. The chain's CDR3 is CASNHGTGVGYEQYF. CDR3 nucleotide sequence: TGTGCCAGCAACCACGGGACGGGAGTTGGGTACGAGCAGTACTTC. The full variable domain, rest sourced from reference TRBV28 and TRBJ2-7, is DVKVTQSSRYLVKRTGEKVFLECVQDMDHENMFWYRQDPGLGLRLIYFSYDVKMKEKGDIPEGYSVSREKKERFSLILESASTNQTSMYLCASNHGTGVGYEQYFGPGTRLTVT.

Concerning this clonotype: A single base separates this from a much larger clone, so it may be a read error. The CDR3 DNA is TGTGCCAGCAGCTTAGTTGGGACACAAGCCAGGGAGCTGTTTTTT. This translates into CASSLVGTQARELFF. The chain joins TRBV7-6 to TRBJ2-2; D might be TRBD1 (6 bases). V was trimmed by 1 base and J by 9 bases, leaving 15 bases between them. Germline V gene lookup returns CDR1 SGHVS and CDR2 FNYEAQ. This CDR3 spans 15 amino acids.

This clonotype was observed many times. CDR3: CATSEAPGTKPQHF. The CDR3 DNA reads TGTGCCACCAGTGAGGCCCCGGGGACAAAGCCCCAGCATTTT. The V gene is TRBV24-1, the J gene TRBJ1-5, with a tentative D call TRBD1 (6 bases). V lost 4 bases and J 8 bases, leaving 14 bases between the germline ends. Germline CDR1 KGHDR, CDR2 SFDVKD. The length of the CDR3 is 14 residues.

About this clonotype itself: With a much larger clone just one base away, this may be a read error. The chain has TRBV27 and TRBJ2-3; no clear D. Germline CDR1 reads MNHEY; CDR2 reads SMNVEV (reference sequence). The CDR3 is 14 amino acids. The CDR3 DNA sequence: TGTGCCAGCAGTTTATCCTCTAACACAGATACGCTGTATTTT. Protein product: CASSLSSNTDTLYF.